The 10 T cell receptor beta chains presented below share a single source sample, sequenced in a study of regulatory T cells in long-lasting Graves disease. Time point of the sample: newly diagnosed GD, antithyroid drugs for less than 3 months. The authors made the TCR library using RNA they extracted from PBMCs. For TCR beta, libraries came from iRepertoire HTBI primers and Arm-PCR of CDR3 regions. TCRdb used MiXCR to reprocess the multiplex PCR reads, holding one entry per CDR3 protein. The sample holds 250,000 to 300,000 distinct CDR3 sequences, around 19% seen once. The same sample was also used in a study of T cells in Graves' hyperthyroidism and ophthalmopathy.

Material: peripheral blood mononuclear cells (PBMCs), obtained at new diagnosis, from a patient treated with antithyroid drugs. These receptors came from a woman aged 30 to 39 with Graves disease.

This chain links TRBV7-3 with TRBJ1-1; 12 bases are shared with TRBD1. Unmatched junction bases numbered 10, after V lost 8 bases and J lost 6 bases. The CDR3 runs to 15 residues. Germline V gene lookup returns CDR1 SGHTA and CDR2 FQGTGA. CDR3 amino acids: CASPGTGGDGAEAFF. The CDR3, as DNA: TGTGCCAGCCCGGGGACAGGGGGCGATGGGGCTGAAGCTTTCTTT.

In regard to this clonotype: An end of the junction differs from the germline gene, which may be a read error. This sequence joins TRBV3-1 and TRBJ1-1; D unclear. Per germline, CDR1 LGHDT and CDR2 YNNKEL (reference sequence). The CDR3 runs 13 residues. CDR3 in DNA: TGTGCCAGCAGCCAAGTTCGGAACACTGAAGCTCTCTTC. Protein sequence: CASSQVRNTEALF.

This chain connects TRBV28 to TRBJ2-7, with D perhaps being TRBD1 or TRBD2 (5 bases each). V gave up 6 bases and J gave up 3 bases, with 18 bases separating them. The germline CDR1 and CDR2 sequences are MDHEN and SYDVKM. This CDR3 region has 15 residues. The CDR3 nucleotides are TGTGCCAGCAGCTACTCCGGGACCCCCCTCTACGAGCAGTACTTC. Its protein is CASSYSGTPLYEQYF.

This clonotype was recorded at least ten times. The rearrangement links TRBV7-2 to TRBJ1-2; D perhaps matches TRBD1 (6 bases). This CDR3 contains 15 residues. Trimming took 4 bases from V and 8 from J, leaving 20 bases between them. CDR1 SGHTA and CDR2 FQGNSA come from the germline V gene. The CDR3 DNA reads TGTGCCAGCAGCTCATGGGCAGGGGCAGGGGACGGCTACACCTTC. Residues: CASSSWAGAGDGYTF. The full variable domain, rest sourced from reference TRBV7-2 and TRBJ1-2, is GAGVSQSPSNKVTEKGKDVELRCDPISGHTALYWYRQSLGQGLEFLIYFQGNSAPDKSGLPSDRFSAERTGGSVSTLTIQRTQQEDSAVYLCASSSWAGAGDGYTFGSGTRLTVV.

This clonotype has ten or more counts. The chain couples TRBV27 to TRBJ2-2; possible D gene TRBD2, 6 bases. Trimming pared 4 bases from V and 0 bases from J, leaving 15 bases between. CDR1 MNHEY and CDR2 SMNVEV come from the germline V gene (reference sequence). This CDR3 has 17 residues. DNA of the CDR3: TGTGCCAGCAGTTGGGACTTTCCCGGAGCGAACACCGGGGAGCTGTTTTTT. It translates to CASSWDFPGANTGELFF.

This clonotype was recorded at least ten times. The genes are TRBV6-1 and TRBJ1-2; D remains unclear. CDR1 is MNHNS and CDR2 is SASEGT in the germline V gene. The CDR3 has 15 amino acids. Trimming cost V 1 base and J 2 bases, with 11 bases left between them. CDR3 region: CASSEEPLPNYGYTF. CDR3 in DNA: TGTGCCAGCAGTGAAGAACCTTTGCCGAACTATGGCTACACCTTC.

This clonotype occurred a few times. The CDR3 coding sequence is TGCAGTGCCTACGAGGCAGTCCAAGAGACCCAGTACTTC. Amino acid sequence: CSAYEAVQETQYF. This rearrangement joins TRBV20-1 to TRBJ2-5; no clear D gene. The CDR3 has 13 amino acids. Per germline, CDR1 DFQATT and CDR2 SNEGSKA (reference sequence). V lost 6 bases and J lost 1, with 12 bases in between.

This clonotype was seen repeatedly, ten times or more. The chain uses TRBV6-1 and TRBJ1-4; D is uncertain. The CDR3 has 14 amino acids. V lost 5 bases to trimming and J lost 3 bases, with 10 bases between them. Per germline, CDR1 MNHNS and CDR2 SASEGT. The DNA for the CDR3 is TGTGCCAGCAGTAGGACCTTGTCTAATGAAAAACTGTTTTTT. It codes for CASSRTLSNEKLFF.

This rearrangement joins TRBV19 to TRBJ2-4; 9 positions match TRBD1. CDR3 length: 17 amino acids. The V and J ends lost 3 bases and 7 bases, in that order; junction bases with no gene match: 13. Germline lookup yields CDR1 LNHDA and CDR2 SQIVND (reference sequence). The CDR3 DNA reads as TGTGCCAGTAGTATCTCGGGACAGGGTCTGGGGAGGAACATTCAGTACTTC. It is translated as CASSISGQGLGRNIQYF.

There are many counts of this clonotype. The V call is TRBV5-6, the J call TRBJ2-2, with unresolved D. CDR1 SGHDT and CDR2 YYEEEE come from the germline V gene. The V end lost 1 base, the J end lost 5 bases, and 9 bases lay between the germline ends. The CDR3 totals 14 residues. CDR3 bases: TGTGCCAGCAGCTTGCGTTTGGCTACCGGGGAGCTGTTTTTT. Translation gives CASSLRLATGELFF.